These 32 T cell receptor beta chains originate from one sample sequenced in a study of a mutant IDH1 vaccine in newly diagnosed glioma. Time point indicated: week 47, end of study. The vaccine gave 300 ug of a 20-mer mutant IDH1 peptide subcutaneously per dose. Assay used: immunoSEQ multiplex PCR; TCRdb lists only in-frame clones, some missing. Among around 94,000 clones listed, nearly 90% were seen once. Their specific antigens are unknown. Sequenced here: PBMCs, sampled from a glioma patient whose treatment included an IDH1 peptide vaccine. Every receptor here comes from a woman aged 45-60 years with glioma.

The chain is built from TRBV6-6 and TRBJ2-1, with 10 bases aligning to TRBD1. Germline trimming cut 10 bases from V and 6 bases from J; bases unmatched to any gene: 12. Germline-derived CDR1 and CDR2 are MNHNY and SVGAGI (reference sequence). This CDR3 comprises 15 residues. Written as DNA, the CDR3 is TGTGCCACTAAATTTCCGGGACAGGGGTCCAATGAGCAGTTCTTC. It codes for CATKFPGQGSNEQFF.

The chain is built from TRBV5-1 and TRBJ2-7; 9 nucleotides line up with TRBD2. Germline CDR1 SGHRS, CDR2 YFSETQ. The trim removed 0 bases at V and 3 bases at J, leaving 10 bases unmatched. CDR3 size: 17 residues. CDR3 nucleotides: TGCGCCAGCAGCTTGGAGTATAGTAGCGGGAGTTACTACGAGCAGTACTTC. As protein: CASSLEYSSGSYYEQYF.

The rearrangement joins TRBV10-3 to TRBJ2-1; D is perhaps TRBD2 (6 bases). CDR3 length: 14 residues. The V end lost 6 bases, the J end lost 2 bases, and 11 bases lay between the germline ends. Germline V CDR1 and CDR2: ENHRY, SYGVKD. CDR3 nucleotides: TGTGCCATCAGGGGGGACTCGACCTACAATGAGCAGTTCTTC. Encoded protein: CAIRGDSTYNEQFF.

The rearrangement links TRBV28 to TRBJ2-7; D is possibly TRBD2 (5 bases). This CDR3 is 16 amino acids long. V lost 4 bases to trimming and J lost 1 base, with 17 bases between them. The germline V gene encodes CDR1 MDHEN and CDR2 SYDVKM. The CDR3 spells CASSYPPSTRSYEQYF. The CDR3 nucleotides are TGTGCCAGCAGTTATCCCCCAAGTACTAGGTCCTACGAGCAGTACTTC.

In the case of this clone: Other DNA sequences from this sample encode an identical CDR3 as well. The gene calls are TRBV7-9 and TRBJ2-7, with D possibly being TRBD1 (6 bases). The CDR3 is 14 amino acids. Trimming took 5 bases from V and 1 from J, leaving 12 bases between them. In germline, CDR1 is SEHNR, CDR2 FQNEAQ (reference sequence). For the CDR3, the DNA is TGTGCCAGCAGCCCCCCGACAGGTTCCTACGAGCAGTACTTC. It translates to CASSPPTGSYEQYF.

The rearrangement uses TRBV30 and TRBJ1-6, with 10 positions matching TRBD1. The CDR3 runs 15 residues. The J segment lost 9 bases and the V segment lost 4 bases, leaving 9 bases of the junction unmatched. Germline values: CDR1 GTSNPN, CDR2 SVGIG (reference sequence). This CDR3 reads CAWTRQGAGSSPLHF. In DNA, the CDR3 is TGTGCCTGGACTAGACAGGGGGCAGGGAGTTCACCCCTCCACTTT.

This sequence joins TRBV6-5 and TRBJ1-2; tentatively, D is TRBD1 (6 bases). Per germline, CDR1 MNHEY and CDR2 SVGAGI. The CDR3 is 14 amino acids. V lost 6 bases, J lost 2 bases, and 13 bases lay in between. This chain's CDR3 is CASRVGQGNYGYTF. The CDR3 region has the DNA TGTGCCAGCAGGGTAGGGCAGGGGAACTATGGCTACACCTTC.

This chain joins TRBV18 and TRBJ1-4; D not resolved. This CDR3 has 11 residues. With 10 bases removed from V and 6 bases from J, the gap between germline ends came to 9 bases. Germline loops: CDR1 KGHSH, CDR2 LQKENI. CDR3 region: CATQGDEKLFF. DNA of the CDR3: TGTGCCACGCAAGGAGATGAAAAACTGTTTTTT.

The CDR3: CAWRSPASGNTIYF. CDR3 DNA sequence: TGTGCCTGGCGTAGCCCCGCCTCTGGAAACACCATATATTTT. This chain joins TRBV30 and TRBJ1-3; D is unresolved. V was trimmed by 5 bases and J by 0 bases, leaving 11 bases between them. Germline V gene data show CDR1 as GTSNPN and CDR2 as SVGIG (reference sequence). The CDR3 is 14 amino acids.

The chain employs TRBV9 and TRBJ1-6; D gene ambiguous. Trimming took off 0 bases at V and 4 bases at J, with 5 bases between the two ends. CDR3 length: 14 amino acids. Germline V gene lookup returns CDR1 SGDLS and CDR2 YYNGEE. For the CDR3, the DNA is TGTGCCAGCAGCGTAGCCGGGTATAATTCACCCCTCCACTTT. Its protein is CASSVAGYNSPLHF. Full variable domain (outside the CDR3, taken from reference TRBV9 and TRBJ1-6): DSGVTQTPKHLITATGQRVTLRCSPRSGDLSVYWYQQSLDQGLQFLIQYYNGEERAKGNILERFSAQQFPDLHSELNLSSLELGDSALYFCASSVAGYNSPLHFGNGTRLTVT.

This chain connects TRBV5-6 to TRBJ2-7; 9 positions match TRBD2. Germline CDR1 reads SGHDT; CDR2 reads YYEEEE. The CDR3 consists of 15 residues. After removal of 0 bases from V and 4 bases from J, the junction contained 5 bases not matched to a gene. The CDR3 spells CASSLGLAGIYEQYF. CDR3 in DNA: TGTGCCAGCAGCTTGGGTCTAGCGGGGATATACGAGCAGTACTTC.

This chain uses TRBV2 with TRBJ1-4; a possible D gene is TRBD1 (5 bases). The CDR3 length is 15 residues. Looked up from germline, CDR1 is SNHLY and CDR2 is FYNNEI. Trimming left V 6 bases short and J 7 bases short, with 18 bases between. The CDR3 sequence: CASRTTDWRGEKLFF. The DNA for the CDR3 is TGTGCCAGCAGGACGACGGATTGGAGGGGTGAAAAACTGTTTTTT. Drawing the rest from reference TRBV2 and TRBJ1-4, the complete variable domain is EPEVTQTPSHQVTQMGQEVILRCVPISNHLYFYWYRQILGQKVEFLVSFYNNEISEKSEIFDDQFSVERPDGSNFTLKIRSTKLEDSAMYFCASRTTDWRGEKLFFGSGTQLSVL.

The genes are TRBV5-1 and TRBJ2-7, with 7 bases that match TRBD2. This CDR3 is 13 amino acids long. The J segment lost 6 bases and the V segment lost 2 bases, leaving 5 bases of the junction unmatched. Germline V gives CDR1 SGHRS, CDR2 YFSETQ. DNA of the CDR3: TGCGCCAGCAGCTTCGATAGGACTAGCGAGCAGTACTTC. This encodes CASSFDRTSEQYF.

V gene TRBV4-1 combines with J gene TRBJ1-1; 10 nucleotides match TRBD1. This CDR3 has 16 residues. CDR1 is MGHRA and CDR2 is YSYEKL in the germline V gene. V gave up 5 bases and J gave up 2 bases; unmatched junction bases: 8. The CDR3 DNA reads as TGCGCCAGCAGCTCTCGACAGGGGGCGGTCAACACTGAAGCTTTCTTT. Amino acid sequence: CASSSRQGAVNTEAFF.

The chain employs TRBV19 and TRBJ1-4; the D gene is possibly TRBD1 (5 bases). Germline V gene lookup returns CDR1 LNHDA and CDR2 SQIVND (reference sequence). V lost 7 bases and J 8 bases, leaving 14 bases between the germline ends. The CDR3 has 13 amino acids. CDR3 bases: TGTGCCAGTAAGGAGGGGCGCGAGGAAAAACTGTTTTTT. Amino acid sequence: CASKEGREEKLFF.

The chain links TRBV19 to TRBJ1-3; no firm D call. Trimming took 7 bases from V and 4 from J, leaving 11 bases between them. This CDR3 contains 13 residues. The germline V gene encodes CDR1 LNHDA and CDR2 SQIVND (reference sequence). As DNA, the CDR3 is TGTGCCAGTACGGGATTTGGAGGAAACACCATATATTTT. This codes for CASTGFGGNTIYF. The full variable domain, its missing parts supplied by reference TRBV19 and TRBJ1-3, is DGGITQSPKYLFRKEGQNVTLSCEQNLNHDAMYWYRQDPGQGLRLIYYSQIVNDFQKGDIAEGYSVSREKKESFPLTVTSAQKNPTAFYLCASTGFGGNTIYFGEGSWLTVV.

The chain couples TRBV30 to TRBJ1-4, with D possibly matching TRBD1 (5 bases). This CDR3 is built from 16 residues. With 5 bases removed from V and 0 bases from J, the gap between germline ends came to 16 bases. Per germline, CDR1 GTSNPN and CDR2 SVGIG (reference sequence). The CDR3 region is CAWWWGIIATNEKLFF. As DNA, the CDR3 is TGTGCCTGGTGGTGGGGGATAATTGCAACTAATGAAAAACTGTTTTTT. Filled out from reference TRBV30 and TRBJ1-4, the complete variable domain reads SQTIHQWPATLVQPVGSPLSLECTVEGTSNPNLYWYRQAAGRGLQLLFYSVGIGQISSEVPQNLSASRPQDRQFILSSKKLLLSDSGFYLCAWWWGIIATNEKLFFGSGTQLSVL.

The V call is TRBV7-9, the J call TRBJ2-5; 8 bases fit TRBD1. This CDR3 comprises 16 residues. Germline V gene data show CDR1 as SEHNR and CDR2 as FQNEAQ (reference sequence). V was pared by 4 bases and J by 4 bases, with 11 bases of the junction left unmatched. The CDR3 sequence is CASSSFLTGVRETQYF. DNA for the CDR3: TGTGCCAGCAGCTCATTCCTGACAGGGGTTAGAGAGACCCAGTACTTC.

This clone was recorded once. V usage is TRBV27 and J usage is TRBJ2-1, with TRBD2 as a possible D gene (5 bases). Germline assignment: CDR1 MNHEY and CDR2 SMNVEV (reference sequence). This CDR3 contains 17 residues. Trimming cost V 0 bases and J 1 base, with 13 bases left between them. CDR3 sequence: CASSLSRTRLSYNEQFF. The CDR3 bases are TGTGCCAGCAGTTTATCAAGGACTCGACTGTCCTACAATGAGCAGTTCTTC.

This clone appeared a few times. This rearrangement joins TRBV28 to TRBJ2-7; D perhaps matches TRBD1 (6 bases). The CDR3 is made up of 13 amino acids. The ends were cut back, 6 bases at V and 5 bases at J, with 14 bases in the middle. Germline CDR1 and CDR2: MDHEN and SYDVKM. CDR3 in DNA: TGTGCCAGCAGACCAGGGGTCCTGGACGAGCAGTACTTC. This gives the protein CASRPGVLDEQYF.

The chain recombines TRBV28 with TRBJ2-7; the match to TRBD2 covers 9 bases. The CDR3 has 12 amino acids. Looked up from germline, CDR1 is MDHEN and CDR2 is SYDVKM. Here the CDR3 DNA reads TGTGTCGTCACTAGCGGGTCCTACGAGCAGTACTTC. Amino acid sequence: CVVTSGSYEQYF.

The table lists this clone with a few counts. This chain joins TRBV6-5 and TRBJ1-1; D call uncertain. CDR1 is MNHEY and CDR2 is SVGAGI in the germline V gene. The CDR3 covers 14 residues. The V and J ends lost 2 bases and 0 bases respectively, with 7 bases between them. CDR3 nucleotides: TGTGCCAGCAGTTACGATACAATGAACACTGAAGCTTTCTTT. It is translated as CASSYDTMNTEAFF.

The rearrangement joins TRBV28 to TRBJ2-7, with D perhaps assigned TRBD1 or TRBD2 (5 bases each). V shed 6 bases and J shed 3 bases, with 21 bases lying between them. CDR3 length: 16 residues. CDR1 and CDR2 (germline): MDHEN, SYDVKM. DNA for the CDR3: TGTGCCAGCAGCCCCGGTATGGGACCACAATACTACGAGCAGTACTTC. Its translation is CASSPGMGPQYYEQYF. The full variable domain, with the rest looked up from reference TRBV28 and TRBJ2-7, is DVKVTQSSRYLVKRTGEKVFLECVQDMDHENMFWYRQDPGLGLRLIYFSYDVKMKEKGDIPEGYSVSREKKERFSLILESASTNQTSMYLCASSPGMGPQYYEQYFGPGTRLTVT.

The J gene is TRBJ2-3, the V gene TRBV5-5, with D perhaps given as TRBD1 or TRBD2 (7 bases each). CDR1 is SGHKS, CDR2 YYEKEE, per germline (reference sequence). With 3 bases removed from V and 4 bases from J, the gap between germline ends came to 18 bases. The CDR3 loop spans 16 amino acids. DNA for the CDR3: TGTGCCAGCAGCTACCACCCAGGGGGGGGACCAGATACGCAGTATTTT. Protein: CASSYHPGGGPDTQYF.

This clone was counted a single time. The chain's CDR3 is CASSFSGGQGVPNYGYTF. The DNA of the CDR3 is TGTGCCAGCAGTTTCAGTGGCGGACAGGGGGTACCTAACTATGGCTACACCTTC. V and J are TRBV28 and TRBJ1-2, with 10 bases that match TRBD1. Looked up from germline, CDR1 is MDHEN and CDR2 is SYDVKM. CDR3 length equals 18 residues. J was trimmed by 0 bases and V by 3 bases; bases with no gene match: 10.

CDR3 amino acids: CSAGTRWTQYF. The CDR3 DNA reads as TGCAGTGCCGGGACCCGATGGACCCAGTACTTC. The V and J genes are TRBV20-1 and TRBJ2-5, with D tentatively TRBD1 or TRBD2 (5 bases each). Trimming left V 6 bases short and J 7 bases short, with 12 bases between. The CDR3 totals 11 residues. Germline CDR1 is DFQATT and CDR2 is SNEGSKA (reference sequence).

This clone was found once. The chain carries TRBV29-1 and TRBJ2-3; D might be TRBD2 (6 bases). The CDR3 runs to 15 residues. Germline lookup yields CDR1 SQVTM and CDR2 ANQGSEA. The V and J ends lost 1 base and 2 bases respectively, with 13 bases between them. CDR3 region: CSVEAVGLTTDTQYF. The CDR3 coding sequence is TGCAGCGTTGAAGCTGTGGGACTTACCACAGATACGCAGTATTTT.

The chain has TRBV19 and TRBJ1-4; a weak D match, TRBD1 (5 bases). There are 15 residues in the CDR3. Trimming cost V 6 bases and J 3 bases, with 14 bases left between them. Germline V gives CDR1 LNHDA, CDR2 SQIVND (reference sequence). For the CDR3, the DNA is TGTGCCAGTAGCTCCCGGGGGTGGGCTAATGAAAAACTGTTTTTT. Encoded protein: CASSSRGWANEKLFF.

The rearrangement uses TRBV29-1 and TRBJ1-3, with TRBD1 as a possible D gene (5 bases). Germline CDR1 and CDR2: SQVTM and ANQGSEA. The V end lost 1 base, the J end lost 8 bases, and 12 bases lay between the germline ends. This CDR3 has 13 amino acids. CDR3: CSVEGEVGDTIYF. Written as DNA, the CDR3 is TGCAGCGTTGAAGGGGAAGTGGGGGACACCATATATTTT.

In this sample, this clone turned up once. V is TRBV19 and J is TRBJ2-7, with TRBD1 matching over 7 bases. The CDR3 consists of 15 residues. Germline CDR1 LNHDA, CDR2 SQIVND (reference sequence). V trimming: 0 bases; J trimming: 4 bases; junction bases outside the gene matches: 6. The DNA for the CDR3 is TGTGCCAGTAGTATAGAAGGGGGCTTTGTTTACGAGCAGTACTTC. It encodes CASSIEGGFVYEQYF.

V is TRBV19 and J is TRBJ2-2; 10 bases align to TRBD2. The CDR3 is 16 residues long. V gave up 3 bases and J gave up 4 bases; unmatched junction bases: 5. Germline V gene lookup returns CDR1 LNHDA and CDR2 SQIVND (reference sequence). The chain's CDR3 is CASSIPSGSGTGELFF. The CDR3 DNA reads TGTGCCAGTAGTATCCCTAGCGGGAGCGGCACCGGGGAGCTGTTTTTT. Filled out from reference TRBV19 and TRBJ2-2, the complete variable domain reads DGGITQSPKYLFRKEGQNVTLSCEQNLNHDAMYWYRQDPGQGLRLIYYSQIVNDFQKGDIAEGYSVSREKKESFPLTVTSAQKNPTAFYLCASSIPSGSGTGELFFGEGSRLTVL.

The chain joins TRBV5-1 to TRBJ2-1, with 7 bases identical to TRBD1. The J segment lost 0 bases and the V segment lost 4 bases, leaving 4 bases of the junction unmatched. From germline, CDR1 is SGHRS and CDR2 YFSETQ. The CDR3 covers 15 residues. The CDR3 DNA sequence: TGCGCCAGCAGCATCACAGGGGCCTCCTACAATGAGCAGTTCTTC. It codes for CASSITGASYNEQFF.